The present entry profiles one T cell receptor (beta chain) with its context. The CDR3 length is 16 residues. The V and J ends lost 5 bases and 4 bases, in that order; junction bases with no gene match: 10. Germline lookup yields CDR1 ENHRY and CDR2 SYGVKD. The data were produced by immunoSEQ multiplex PCR, yet TCRdb's version contains in-frame clones alone and is incomplete. Of under 300,000 clones listed, 86% are singletons. The data belong to a study of blood T cell repertoires in COVID-19. This TCR was recovered from a man aged 30 to 45 who had recovered from COVID-19. V gene TRBV10-3 combines with J gene TRBJ2-1; 8 bases fit TRBD1. Sequenced: peripheral blood. For the CDR3, the DNA is TGTGCCATCAGTACCTGGACAGGGTTTAGGTACAATGAGCAGTTCTTC. Amino acids: CAISTWTGFRYNEQFF.